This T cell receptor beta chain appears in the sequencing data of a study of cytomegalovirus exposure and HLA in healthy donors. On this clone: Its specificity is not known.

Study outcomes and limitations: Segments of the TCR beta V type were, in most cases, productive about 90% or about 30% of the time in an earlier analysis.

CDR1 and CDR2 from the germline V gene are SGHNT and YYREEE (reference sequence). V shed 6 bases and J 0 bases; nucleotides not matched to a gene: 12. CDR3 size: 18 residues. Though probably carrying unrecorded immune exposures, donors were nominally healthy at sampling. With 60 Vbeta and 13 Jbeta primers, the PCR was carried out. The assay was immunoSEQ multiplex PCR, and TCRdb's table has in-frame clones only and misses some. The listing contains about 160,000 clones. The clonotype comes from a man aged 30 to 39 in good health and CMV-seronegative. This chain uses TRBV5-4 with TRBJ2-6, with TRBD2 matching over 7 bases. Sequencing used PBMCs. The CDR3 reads CASTDGGFPSSGANVLTF. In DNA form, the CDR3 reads TGTGCCAGCACCGACGGGGGGTTCCCCTCCTCTGGGGCCAACGTCCTGACTTTC.